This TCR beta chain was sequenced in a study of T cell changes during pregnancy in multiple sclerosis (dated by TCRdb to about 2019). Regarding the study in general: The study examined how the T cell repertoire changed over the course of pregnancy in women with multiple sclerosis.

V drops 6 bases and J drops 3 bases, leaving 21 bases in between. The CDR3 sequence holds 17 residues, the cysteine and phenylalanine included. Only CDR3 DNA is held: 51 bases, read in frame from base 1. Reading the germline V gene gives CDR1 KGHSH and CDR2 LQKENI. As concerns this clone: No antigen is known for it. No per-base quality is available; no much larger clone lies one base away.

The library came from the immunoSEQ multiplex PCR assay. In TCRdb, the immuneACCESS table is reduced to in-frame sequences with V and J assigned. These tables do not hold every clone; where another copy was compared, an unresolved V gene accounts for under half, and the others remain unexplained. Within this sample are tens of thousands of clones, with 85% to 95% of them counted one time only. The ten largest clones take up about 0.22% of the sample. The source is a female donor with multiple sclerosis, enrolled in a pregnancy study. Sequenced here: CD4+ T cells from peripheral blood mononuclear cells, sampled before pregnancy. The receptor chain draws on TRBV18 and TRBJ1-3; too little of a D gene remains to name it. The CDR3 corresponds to CASSPLAVPEGGNTIYF. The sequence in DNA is TGTGCCAGCTCCCCCCTGGCGGTTCCGGAGGGTGGAAACACCATATATTTT.